The source of this TCR beta chain is a study of blood T cell repertoires in COVID-19. Looking at the study overall: Sites in the United States, Italy and Spain provided acute and convalescent COVID-19 samples. The analysed material was cDNA or gDNA that came from T cells, B-cell-depleted T cells, or PBMCs.

Trimming removed 6 bases at V and 4 bases at J, with 15 bases between. CDR3 length: 14 residues. CDR1 is MGHDK and CDR2 is SYGVNS in the germline V gene. Participant ages covered roughly 18 to 89 years across 25 or so US areas. Donors were grouped by their self-reported clinical history. Using immunoSEQ multiplex PCR, the repertoire was profiled, and TCRdb retains in-frame clones only, with some absent. The table has a few hundred thousand clones, 70% to 90% seen once. The receptor was derived from a woman aged 45 to 65 who had been exposed to COVID-19. Sequenced input: PBMCs or T cells enriched from blood (not recorded which). This chain joins TRBV25-1 and TRBJ1-1, with D perhaps TRBD1 (5 bases). The CDR3 loop reads CASSSHGGGTEAFF. The CDR3 nucleotides are TGTGCCAGCAGCTCCCACGGGGGGGGCACTGAAGCTTTCTTT.